A selection of T cell receptor beta chains follows, all from one sample in a study of OX40 agonist ivuxolimab in advanced cancers. The method was immunoSEQ multiplex PCR; TCRdb's version includes in-frame clones alone and lacks a portion of them. In the table there are over 40,000 clones, 70% to 90% of which are singletons. The specimen comprised CD4+ or CD8+ T cells sorted from blood, sampled in a trial of the OX40 agonist ivuxolimab. These receptors all come from an adult with an advanced solid tumor such as melanoma, head and neck, liver or kidney cancer. The CDR3 runs from the conserved cysteine through the conserved F or W. D genes are given only for firm matches. The size field is filled for only some rows; it gives once, few, many or a size class.

j_call clone_size cdr3_length v_call d_call cdr3_aa cdr3_nt
TRBJ2-7 . 14 TRBV28 TRBD1 CASSRTGGIYEQYF TGTGCCAGCAGTCGGACAGGGGGGATCTACGAGCAGTACTTC
TRBJ2-5 . 16 TRBV7-9 . CASSFSGGSLWETQYF TGTGCCAGCAGCTTCTCAGGAGGGTCTCTCTGGGAGACCCAGTACTTC
TRBJ2-1 . 17 TRBV5-1 TRBD2 CASSLFQAGGPNHEQFF TGCGCCAGCAGCTTGTTTCAAGCGGGAGGGCCTAATCATGAGCAGTTCTTC
TRBJ1-2 . 14 TRBV7-9 TRBD1 CASSRGTGIYGYTF TGTGCCAGCAGTCGAGGGACAGGGATTTATGGCTACACCTTC
TRBJ1-5 few 14 TRBV6-5 . CASSPGSSRQPQHF TGTGCCAGCAGTCCAGGCTCGTCCAGGCAGCCCCAGCATTTT
TRBJ2-5 few 12 TRBV19 . CAVGPWGETQYF TGTGCCGTCGGGCCCTGGGGGGAGACCCAGTACTTC
TRBJ1-5 . 13 TRBV28 . CASSLGANQPQHF TGTGCCAGCAGTTTAGGAGCAAATCAGCCCCAGCATTTT
TRBJ2-5 few 15 TRBV30 . CARTEGVSAVETQYF TGTGCACGCACAGAGGGGGTTAGCGCCGTGGAGACCCAGTACTTC
TRBJ2-1 . 17 TRBV7-9 TRBD2 CASSLWVGGQLGGEQFF TGTGCCAGCAGCTTATGGGTGGGAGGGCAGCTGGGTGGTGAGCAGTTCTTC
TRBJ2-7 . 13 TRBV9 . CASSGGGGDEQYF TGTGCCAGCAGCGGAGGCGGAGGGGACGAGCAGTACTTC
TRBJ2-5 . 16 TRBV4-1 TRBD1 CASSPTPPGGQETQYF TGCGCCAGCAGCCCGACCCCCCCAGGGGGTCAAGAGACCCAGTACTTC
TRBJ1-2 . 14 TRBV19 . CASSIGSESYGYTF TGTGCCAGTAGTATTGGCTCAGAATCCTATGGCTACACCTTC
TRBJ1-2 once 13 TRBV7-6 . CASSPSGPYGYTF TGTGCCAGCAGCCCTTCGGGGCCATATGGCTACACCTTC
TRBJ2-1 . 15 TRBV7-9 TRBD1 CASSSDGQGVDEQFF TGTGCCAGCAGCTCAGATGGACAGGGGGTTGATGAGCAGTTCTTC
TRBJ2-7 few 16 TRBV7-8 TRBD1 CASSSKPGQPSYEQYF TGTGCCAGCAGCTCGAAACCGGGACAGCCCTCCTACGAGCAGTACTTC